These 11 T cell receptor beta chains came from one sample sequenced in a study of blood T cell repertoires in COVID-19. Clones were read by immunoSEQ multiplex PCR, and TCRdb kept only the in-frame ones, dropping some. This table holds hundreds of thousands of clones, nearly 90% found once. Material: PBMCs or T cells enriched from blood (not recorded which). These receptors came from a young woman with acute COVID-19.

The CDR3 coding sequence is TGTGCCAGCAGCACCCTTCGACGGGATTCCTACGAGCAGTACTTC. This gives the protein CASSTLRRDSYEQYF. The chain recombines TRBV6-2 or TRBV6-3 with TRBJ2-7; tentative D call: TRBD2 (5 bases). V lost 6 bases to trimming and J lost 1 base, with 16 bases between them. In germline, CDR1 is MNHEY, CDR2 SVGEGT. The CDR3 runs 15 residues.

The V call is TRBV11-2, the J call TRBJ2-7; 13 bases align to TRBD2. Germline V gene data show CDR1 as SGHAT and CDR2 as FQNNGV. The V and J ends lost 4 bases and 5 bases, in that order; junction bases with no gene match: 2. This CDR3 comprises 14 residues. CDR3: CASSYGLAGDEQYF. The CDR3 DNA reads as TGTGCCAGCAGCTACGGACTAGCGGGAGACGAGCAGTACTTC.

The V call is TRBV9, the J call TRBJ1-3; 7 bases are a match to TRBD1. The CDR3 has 19 amino acids. With V trimmed by 4 bases and J by 3 bases, 19 bases remained unmatched. Germline V gives CDR1 SGDLS, CDR2 YYNGEE. CDR3 nucleotide sequence: TGTGCCAGCAGCTCGACCTACTCTACGACAGGGCGGGTTGGAAACACCATATATTTT. Translating it yields CASSSTYSTTGRVGNTIYF.

This chain joins TRBV2 and TRBJ2-2; 11 nucleotides line up with TRBD2. Germline CDR1 SNHLY, CDR2 FYNNEI. V lost 8 bases and J lost 3; bases outside the gene matches: 2. This CDR3 has 14 residues. As DNA, the CDR3 is TGTGCCAGCGTTAGCGGGGGGGACACCGGGGAGCTGTTTTTT. This codes for CASVSGGDTGELFF.

This rearrangement joins TRBV7-9 to TRBJ2-7, with D unresolved. Trimming pared 8 bases from V and 4 bases from J, leaving 18 bases between. Per germline, CDR1 SEHNR and CDR2 FQNEAQ (reference sequence). The CDR3 has 14 residues. The CDR3 loop reads CASSRVPPLYEQYF. In DNA, the CDR3 is TGTGCCAGCTCCCGGGTTCCTCCGCTGTACGAGCAGTACTTC.

This clone was seen more than once but under ten times. The chain employs TRBV4-1 and TRBJ1-5; maybe TRBD1 (5 bases). V was cut by 5 bases and J by 7 bases, with 18 bases left in between. The CDR3 contains 15 residues. The germline V gene has CDR1 MGHRA and CDR2 YSYEKL. CDR3 in amino acids: CASSDLQGGPQPQHF. The DNA of the CDR3 is TGCGCCAGCAGCGACTTGCAGGGAGGACCCCAGCCCCAGCATTTT.

The chain recombines TRBV19 with TRBJ2-7; TRBD2 might be the D (5 bases). CDR3 length: 14 residues. Germline V gives CDR1 LNHDA, CDR2 SQIVND (reference sequence). Trimming left V 1 base short and J 0 bases short, with 7 bases between. The CDR3 loop is CASSIGGLSYEQYF. The CDR3 coding sequence is TGTGCCAGTAGTATAGGCGGGCTCTCCTACGAGCAGTACTTC.

This chain connects TRBV5-4 to TRBJ1-4; D ambiguous. V lost 5 bases, J lost 6 bases, and 17 bases lay in between. This CDR3 has 15 amino acids. CDR1 and CDR2 (germline): SGHNT, YYREEE (reference sequence). CDR3 protein: CASSPTDGVHEKLFF. In DNA, the CDR3 is TGTGCCAGCAGTCCAACGGACGGGGTCCATGAAAAACTGTTTTTT.

V usage is TRBV21-1 and J usage is TRBJ1-4; TRBD1 was called by the table and not checked on the DNA. TRBV21-1 constitutes a pseudogene. The length of the CDR3 is 13 residues. The CDR3 bases are TGTGCCAGCAGCAGGACAGGGAATGAAAAACTGTTTTTT. This translates into CASSRTGNEKLFF.

The chain combines TRBV6-5 with TRBJ1-5; D may be TRBD1 (5 bases). CDR1 and CDR2 (germline): MNHEY, SVGAGI. The CDR3 contains 14 residues. Trimming took 4 bases from V and 3 from J, leaving 10 bases between them. The CDR3 nucleotides read TGTGCCAGCAGTTTAGGGGCCCCCAATCAGCCCCAGCATTTT. It codes for CASSLGAPNQPQHF.

This clone showed up just once. In DNA, the CDR3 is TGTGCCATCGGTGAGGGGGGTGATGGCTACACCTTC. It specifies CAIGEGGDGYTF. The genes are TRBV2 and TRBJ1-2; the D gene is possibly TRBD1 (6 bases). Trimming took off 10 bases at V and 6 bases at J, with 15 bases between the two ends. Germline V CDR1 and CDR2: SNHLY, FYNNEI. This CDR3 contains 12 residues.